This T cell receptor (beta chain) was sequenced for a study of cytomegalovirus exposure and HLA in healthy donors. Overall study findings and caveats: Rarity characterized most TCR sequences, yet some public TCRs appeared in many donors. For cytomegalovirus status, the classifier reportedly gave diagnoses with high specificity and sensitivity.

After removal of 5 bases from V and 12 bases from J, the junction contained 10 bases not matched to a gene. The CDR3 is 15 residues long. In germline, CDR1 is SNHLY, CDR2 FYNNEI. Profiled with immunoSEQ multiplex PCR; TCRdb holds only in-frame clones, not every one. The data show about 130,000 clones, about 95% seen once. Turning to this clone: Its antigen remains unidentified.

The sequence derives from a man aged 18 to 30 in good health and CMV-seropositive. Sequences were obtained from PBMCs. The rearrangement joins TRBV2 to TRBJ2-1; 13 bases match TRBD2. CDR3 residues: CASSMGLAGPMGQFF. DNA for the CDR3: TGTGCCAGCAGTATGGGACTAGCGGGGCCCATGGGGCAGTTCTTC.